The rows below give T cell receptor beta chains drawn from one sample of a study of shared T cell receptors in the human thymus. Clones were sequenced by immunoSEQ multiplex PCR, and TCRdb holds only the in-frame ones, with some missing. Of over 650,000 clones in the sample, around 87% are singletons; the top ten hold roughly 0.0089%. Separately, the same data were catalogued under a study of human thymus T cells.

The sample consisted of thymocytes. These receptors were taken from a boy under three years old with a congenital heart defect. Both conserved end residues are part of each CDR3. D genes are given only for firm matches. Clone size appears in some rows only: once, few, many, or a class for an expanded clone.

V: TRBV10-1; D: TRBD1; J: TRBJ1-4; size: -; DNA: TGCGCCAGCAGTGAACCGGGACAGGGAGAAGAAAAACTGTTTTTT; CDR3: CASSEPGQGEEKLFF
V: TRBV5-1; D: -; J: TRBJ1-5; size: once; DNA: TGCGCCAGCAGCCCACAGGGTCTTGGCAATCAGCCCCAGCATTTT; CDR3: CASSPQGLGNQPQHF
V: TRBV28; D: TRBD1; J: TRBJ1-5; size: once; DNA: TGTGCCAGCAGTCCTTACAGGGGAAGTAATCAGCCCCAGCATTTT; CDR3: CASSPYRGSNQPQHF
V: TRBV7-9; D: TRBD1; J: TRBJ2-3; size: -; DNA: TGTGCCAGCAGCTATCGGACAGGGGGCACAGATACGCAGTATTTT; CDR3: CASSYRTGGTDTQYF
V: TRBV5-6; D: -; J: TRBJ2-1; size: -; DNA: TGTGCCAGCAGCTTGGAAGGCCTGCGACTAGTGTCCAATGAGCAGTTCTTC; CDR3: CASSLEGLRLVSNEQFF
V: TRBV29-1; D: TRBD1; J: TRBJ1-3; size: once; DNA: TGCAGCGTTGAGGGACAGGGGGCGGGGGGAAACACCATATATTTT; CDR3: CSVEGQGAGGNTIYF
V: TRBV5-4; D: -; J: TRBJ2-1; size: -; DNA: TGTGCCAGCAGCTCGGACACCGGCTCCTACAATGAGCAGTTCTTC; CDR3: CASSSDTGSYNEQFF
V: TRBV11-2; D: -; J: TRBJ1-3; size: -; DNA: TGTGCCAGCAGCTTAGGAACAGCCTCTGGAAACACCATATATTTT; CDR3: CASSLGTASGNTIYF
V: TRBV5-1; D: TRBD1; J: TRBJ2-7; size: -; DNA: TGCGCCAGCAGCTTGGGGACAGGGGACGGTGGCTCCTACGAGCAGTACTTC; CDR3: CASSLGTGDGGSYEQYF
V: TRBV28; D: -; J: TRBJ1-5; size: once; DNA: TGTGCCAGCAGTTTAAACAGGGAGAATCAGCCCCAGCATTTT; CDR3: CASSLNRENQPQHF
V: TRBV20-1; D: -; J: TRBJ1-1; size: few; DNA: TGCAGTGCTGAGGGACTGCGTGAAGCTTTCTTT; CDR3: CSAEGLREAFF
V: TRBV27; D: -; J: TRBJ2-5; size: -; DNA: TGTGCCAGCAGTTTCCACGGGGTACGTCAAGAGACCCAGTACTTC; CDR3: CASSFHGVRQETQYF
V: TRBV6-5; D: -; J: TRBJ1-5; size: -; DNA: TGTGCCAGCAGTTACGGCAGGAGGTATAGGGATCAGCCCCAGCATTTT; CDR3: CASSYGRRYRDQPQHF
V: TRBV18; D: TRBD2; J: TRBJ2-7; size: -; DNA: TGTGCCAGCTCACCACTCGTACTAGCGGGAGGAGGATCCACGGGCTCCTACGAGCAGTACTTC; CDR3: CASSPLVLAGGGSTGSYEQYF
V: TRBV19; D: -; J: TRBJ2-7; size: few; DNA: TGTGCCAGTAGTGTGACAGGCGCCTACGAGCAGTACTTC; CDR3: CASSVTGAYEQYF
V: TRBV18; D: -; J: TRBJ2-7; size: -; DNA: TGTGCCAGCTCACCAGGTAAAAGCCTCCTATCCTACGAGCAGTACTTC; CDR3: CASSPGKSLLSYEQYF
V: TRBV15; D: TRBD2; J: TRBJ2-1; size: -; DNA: TGTGCCACCAGCAGAGGTAGCGGGGGGGCATGGAATGAGCAGTTCTTC; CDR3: CATSRGSGGAWNEQFF
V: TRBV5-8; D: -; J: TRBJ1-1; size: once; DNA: TGTGCCAGCACCCCCAGCAGGGCTGACACTGAAGCTTTCTTT; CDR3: CASTPSRADTEAFF
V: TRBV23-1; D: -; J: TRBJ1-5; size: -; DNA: TGCGCCAGCAGTCATTTTACAGTCAATCAGCCCCAGCATTTT; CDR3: CASSHFTVNQPQHF
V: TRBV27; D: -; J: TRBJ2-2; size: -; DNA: TGTGCCAGCAGTTTGAGCAGGGGAGCCGCCGGGGAGCTGTTTTTT; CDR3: CASSLSRGAAGELFF
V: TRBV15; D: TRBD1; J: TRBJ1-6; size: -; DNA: TGTGCCACCAGCAGACCGGGACAGGGGAAACTATTTAATTCCCCCCTCCACTTT; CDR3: CATSRPGQGKLFNSPLHF
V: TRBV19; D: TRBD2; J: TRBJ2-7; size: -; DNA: TGTGCCAGTAATTCGGGAGGGGGTAGAGGTCTCTACGAGCAGTACTTC; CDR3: CASNSGGGRGLYEQYF
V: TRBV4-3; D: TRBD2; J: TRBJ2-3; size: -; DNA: TGCGCCAGCAGCCAAGATCCGTTTGAGCGGGAGGGCCTGGATACGCAGTATTTT; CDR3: CASSQDPFEREGLDTQYF
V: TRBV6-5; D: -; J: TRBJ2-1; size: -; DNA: TGTGCCAGCAGCCGGGACAATGAGCAGTTCTTC; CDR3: CASSRDNEQFF
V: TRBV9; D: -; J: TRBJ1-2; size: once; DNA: TGTGCCAGCAGACGAACGGCTGAGGAAAAGGATGGCTACACCTTC; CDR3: CASRRTAEEKDGYTF
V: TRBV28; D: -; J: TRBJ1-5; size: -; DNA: TGTGCCAGCAGCACCCAGGGGCGCGGAAAGCTTCAGCCCCAGCATTTT; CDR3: CASSTQGRGKLQPQHF
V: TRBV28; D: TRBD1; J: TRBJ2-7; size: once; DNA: TGTGCCAGCAGGGCTGGCAGGGGGCGTAAGTACTTC; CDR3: CASRAGRGRKYF
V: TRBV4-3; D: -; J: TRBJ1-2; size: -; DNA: TGCGCCAGCAGCCAAGAAGCCGACTATGGCTACACCTTC; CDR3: CASSQEADYGYTF
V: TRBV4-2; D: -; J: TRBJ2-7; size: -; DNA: TGTGCCAGCAGCCAAGATACATCCTACGAGCAGTACTTC; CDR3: CASSQDTSYEQYF
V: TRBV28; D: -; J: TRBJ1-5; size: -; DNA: TGTGCCAGCAGTTTACGTGTACAGGGTCTCCCCAATCAGCCCCAGCATTTT; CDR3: CASSLRVQGLPNQPQHF
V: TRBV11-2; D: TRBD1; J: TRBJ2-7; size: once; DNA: TGTGCCAGCAGCTTAGAGACAGGGGGGACCTACGAGCAGTACTTC; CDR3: CASSLETGGTYEQYF
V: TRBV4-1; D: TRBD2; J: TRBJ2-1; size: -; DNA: TGCGCCAGCAGCCACTGTAGCGGGAGGCTCTACAATGAGCAGTTCTTC; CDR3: CASSHCSGRLYNEQFF
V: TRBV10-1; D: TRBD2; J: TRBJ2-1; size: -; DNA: TGCGCCAGCAGCGAAAACTTGACTAGCGGGGCATATGAGCAGTTCTTC; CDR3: CASSENLTSGAYEQFF
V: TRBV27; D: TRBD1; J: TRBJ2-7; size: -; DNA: TGTGCCAGCAGTCTCTGGGACAGGATGTACGAGCAGTACTTC; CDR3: CASSLWDRMYEQYF
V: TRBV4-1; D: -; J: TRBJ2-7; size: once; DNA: TGCGCCAGCAGCCAAGAGACCTTAATCGGTGTTCGGGGTCGCGAGCAGTACTTC; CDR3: CASSQETLIGVRGREQYF
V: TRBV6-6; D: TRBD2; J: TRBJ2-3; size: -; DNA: TGTGCCACGATCCTAGCCAGCGGGGCCTCGGATACGCAGTATTTT; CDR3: CATILASGASDTQYF
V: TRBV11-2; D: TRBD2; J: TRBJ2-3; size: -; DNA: TGTGCCAGCAGCTTAGACGGGTGGCTAGCGGGGGGGACAGATACGCAGTATTTT; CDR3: CASSLDGWLAGGTDTQYF
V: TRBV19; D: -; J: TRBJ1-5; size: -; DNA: TGTGCCACCACCCTGAGCCCCTCGGGTCAGCCCCAGCATTTT; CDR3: CATTLSPSGQPQHF
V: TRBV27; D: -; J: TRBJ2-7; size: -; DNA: TGTGCCCCCCGCCAGGGATGGTCCACATACGAGCAGTACTTC; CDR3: CAPRQGWSTYEQYF
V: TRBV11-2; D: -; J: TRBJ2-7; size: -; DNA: TGTGCCAGCAGCTTAGGACACTACGAGCAGTACTTC; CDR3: CASSLGHYEQYF
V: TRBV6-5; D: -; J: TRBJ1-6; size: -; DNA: TGTGCCAGCAGTTACGAGGGCAGCATCAATTCACCCCTCCACTTT; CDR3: CASSYEGSINSPLHF
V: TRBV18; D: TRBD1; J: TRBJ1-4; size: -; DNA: TGTGCCAGCTCACCAGGGACAGGGTGGGATGAAAAACTGTTTTTT; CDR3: CASSPGTGWDEKLFF
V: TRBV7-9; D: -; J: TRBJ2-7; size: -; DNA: TGTGCCAGCAGCTTGGGTGGCTCGGGAACAGGGCGCGAGCAGTACTTC; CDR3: CASSLGGSGTGREQYF
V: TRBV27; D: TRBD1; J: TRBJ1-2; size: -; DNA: TGTGCCAGCGGGCCGACAGGGGTCTGGGGCTACACCTTC; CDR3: CASGPTGVWGYTF
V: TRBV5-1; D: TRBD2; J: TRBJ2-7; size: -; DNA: TGCGCCAGCACGAATAGCGGGAGTTCCTACGAGCAGTACTTC; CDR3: CASTNSGSSYEQYF
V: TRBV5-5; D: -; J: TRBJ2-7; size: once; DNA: TGTGCCAGCAGCTTGGAGGCTCACTACTACGAGCAGTACTTC; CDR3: CASSLEAHYYEQYF
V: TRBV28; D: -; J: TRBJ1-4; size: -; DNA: TGTGCCACAGTACCTAAGCCGGGTGAAAAACTGTTTTTT; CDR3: CATVPKPGEKLFF
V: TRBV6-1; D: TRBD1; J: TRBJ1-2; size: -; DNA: TGTGCCAGCAGTGAAATGAGACAGGGGGCTGCCAAGGACTATGGCTACACCTTC; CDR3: CASSEMRQGAAKDYGYTF
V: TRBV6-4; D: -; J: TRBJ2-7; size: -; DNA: TGTGCCAGCAGTGCGCGCGGGCCCTACGAGCAGTACTTC; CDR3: CASSARGPYEQYF
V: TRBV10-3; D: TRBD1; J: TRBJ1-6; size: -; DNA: TGTGCCATCAGTGCTGACAGGGGGGAATCACCCCTCCACTTT; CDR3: CAISADRGESPLHF
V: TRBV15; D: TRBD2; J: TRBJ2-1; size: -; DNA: TGTGCCACCAGCAGAGACAGGCCCGGGACTAGTATCAATGAGCAGTTCTTC; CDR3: CATSRDRPGTSINEQFF
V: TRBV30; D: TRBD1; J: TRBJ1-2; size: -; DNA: TGTGCCTGGAGTAAATGGGACAGGGTGGGAGATGGCTACACCTTC; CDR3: CAWSKWDRVGDGYTF
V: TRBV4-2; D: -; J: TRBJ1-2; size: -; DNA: TGTGCCAGCAGCCAAGAGGGAGAGGATGGCTACACCTTC; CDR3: CASSQEGEDGYTF
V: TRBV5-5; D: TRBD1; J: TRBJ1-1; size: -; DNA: TGTGCCAGCAGCTTGGGAGACAGGGGGAGGGAGACTGAAGCTTTCTTT; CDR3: CASSLGDRGRETEAFF
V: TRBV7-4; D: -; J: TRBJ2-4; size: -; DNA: TGTGCCAGCAGCTCGAGGGGCGGGGTGGCCAAAAACATTCAGTACTTC; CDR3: CASSSRGGVAKNIQYF
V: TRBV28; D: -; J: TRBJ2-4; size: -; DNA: TGTGCCAGCAGTAGAATCAGGGTGCTTTCCAAAAACATTCAGTACTTC; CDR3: CASSRIRVLSKNIQYF
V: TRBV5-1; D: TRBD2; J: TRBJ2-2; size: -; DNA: TGCGCCAGCAGCTTTTTTCAACGGACTAGCGCGTACACCGGGGAGCTGTTTTTT; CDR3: CASSFFQRTSAYTGELFF
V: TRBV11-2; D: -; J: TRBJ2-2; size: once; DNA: TGTGCCAGCAGCTTAGAATGGGCAGCGAACACCGGGGAGCTGTTTTTT; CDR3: CASSLEWAANTGELFF
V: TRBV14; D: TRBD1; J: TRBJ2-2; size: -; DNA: TGTGCCAGCAGCCAACTGACAGGGTGGCGAACCGGGGAGCTGTTTTTT; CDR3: CASSQLTGWRTGELFF
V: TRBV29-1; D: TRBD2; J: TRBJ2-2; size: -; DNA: TGCAGCGCTGGTCGCGGGGGGGACAACACCGGGGAGCTGTTTTTT; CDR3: CSAGRGGDNTGELFF